The T cell receptor beta chain described here comes from a study of cytomegalovirus exposure and HLA in healthy donors (dated by TCRdb to between 2016 and 2019). Some background on the complete study: An earlier analysis of more than 550 of the donors reported under 300 Gb of sequence data and 100 million to 120 million unique TCR beta sequences obtained from about 179 million T cells. Roughly 310 gigabases of sequencing data and 70 million to 85 million unique TCR sequences were included in an early release covering about 700 HLA-typed donors. Of the approximately 370 genotyped donors, 75% to 85% were placed in the genetic ancestry cluster associated with self-reported Caucasian donors. The aim of the study was to test whether cataloging public T cell receptors could identify signatures of past pathogen exposure. The study used immunosequencing to profile the T cell repertoires of several hundred subjects and linked those repertoires to cytomegalovirus serostatus. In addition to the first cohort of 650 to 750 subjects, a separate validation cohort of under 150 different subjects was used. High-throughput TCR immunosequencing, statistical association of individual TCRs with disease status, and machine learning were combined to predict cytomegalovirus infection status. To study patterns of TCR occurrence, a later analysis re-analyzed previously published TCR beta repertoires from 666 donors and added high-resolution HLA genotyping. The later analysis used no new phenotypic data to find candidate immune exposures, relying instead on TCR beta sequences and their occurrence across donors. An earlier analysis of 587 of the donors used high-throughput TCR beta sequencing to judge whether each TCR beta V gene segment behaved as functional or pseudogenic. Donor age, sex, ethnicity and CMV serostatus were compiled together with the repertoire data. Genome-wide SNP genotypes for about three fifths of the roughly 670 donors were used in a later genetic analysis, which treated that subset as a discovery cohort. All discovery cohort repertoires had been generated on a single sequencing platform. Both class I and class II loci were covered by HLA typing, at four-digit resolution. The number of donors typed differed by locus, with roughly 620-630 for A, B, C, DRB1 and DQB1, more than 500 for DQA1, 600 to 610 for DPA1, and some 450 for DPB1. Because of strong linkage in the cohort, 5 or 6 DR-DQ haplotypes were treated as single units for association and clustering. Across 300 to 400 genotyped donors of the cohort, an average of about 220,000 unique TCR beta nucleotide sequences per donor were sequenced, and roughly a sixth of those sequences were non-productive. Findings and caveats that apply to the study as a whole: For the cohort, immune exposure information was limited to CMV serostatus. The study listed approximately 160 TCR beta chains as associated with cytomegalovirus. Across donors, most TCR sequences were observed very rarely, whereas some public TCRs were present in many individuals. In an earlier analysis of some 640 of the donors, most TCR beta V segments were observed in productive rearrangements about 87% or about 30% of the time, broadly matching IMGT annotations. A further reported finding was that TCR beta sequences accurately predicted the HLA-A and HLA-B alleles for most subjects in the first cohort. Strong co-occurrence of HLA alleles, especially DR and DQ, made assigning TCR associations to individual alleles difficult. In vitro tests confirmed that three of the cytomegalovirus-associated TCR beta chains recognize cytomegalovirus antigens. A cluster of highly shared sequence variants was judged likely to represent a technical artifact of the sequencing pipeline. Several of the top co-occurrence clusters appeared to be linked to parvovirus B19, influenza, CMV and Epstein-Barr virus, according to a later analysis. Some IMGT-functional V segments, including TRBV6-2 and TRBV6-3, could not be told apart with the 87-base-pair reads, so those segments were excluded. Linkage disequilibrium might explain the correlated functional status among segregating V segments, but an unknown experimental factor could not be excluded. An association between a missense DCLRE1C variant and V-gene and J-gene trimming of TCR beta chains was found in a later genetic analysis and replicated in an independent cohort. The authors suggested that the approach could potentially be generalized to other disease states and immunological phenotypes. HLA typing was unavailable for some donors at each locus, so association tests used only the typed subset. A later analysis found that HLA-associated TCR beta chains were more clonally expanded and had lower generation probabilities than equally common non-associated chains. According to a later analysis, most CMV-associated TCR beta chains appeared to be HLA-restricted, and the HLA associations seemed to be driven largely by CMV exposure. Roughly uniform sequencing depth across donors was assumed in presence/absence analyses, although this assumption may not hold. The classifier was reported to diagnose cytomegalovirus status with high specificity and sensitivity in both the original and validation cohorts. Specific HLA alleles were associated with over 15,000 TCR beta sequences at a false discovery rate of 0.05 in a later analysis. Compared with the approximately 670-donor mean, donors in an Asian-associated ancestry cluster had fewer N-insertions in productive TCRs, according to a later genetic analysis. In a later analysis, TCR association rates were found to vary across HLA loci, with the most associated TCRs seen for DRB1 alleles and the fewest for HLA-C alleles. In this cohort, only TCR beta chains were sequenced, and detectable features were limited by the absence of alpha or paired-chain data. The earlier analysis of a few hundred of the donors excluded 15 to 20 rarely observed V segments, including chromosome 9 orphons, because counts were too low.

The cohort comprised around 700 healthy bone marrow donors. All cohort members were sampled while nominally healthy, although unrecorded immune exposures were likely present. The donor tested CMV seronegative and was one of the 352 seronegative cohort members. A peripheral blood sample was provided by each donor, and peripheral blood mononuclear cells were used for TCR beta sequencing. Genomic DNA extraction from the blood cell samples was performed with the Qiagen DNeasy Blood Extraction Kit. Spanning cysteine to phenylalanine, the CDR3 consists of 13 amino acids. The kept DNA is CDR3 alone, 39 bases in frame from the first base. CDR1 is given as LNHDA and CDR2 as SQIVND, both from the germline V gene (reference sequence). V was cut back by 6 bases and J by 5 bases, leaving a gap of 13 bases between them. With respect to this clone: The target of this receptor is not known. Base qualities are missing; no much larger clone stands one base away.

Library prep was done by the immunoSEQ multiplex PCR assay. A mixture of 60 forward primers for TCR Vbeta segments and 13 reverse primers for TCR Jbeta segments was used in the multiplex PCR. The CDR3 region of rearranged TCR beta genes was amplified from genomic DNA by a multiplex PCR assay. The amplified TCR beta libraries were sequenced on the Illumina HiSeq System as 87-base-pair reads. As for how the authors treated the data: In a later analysis, 70 million to 95 million unique TCR beta chains were counted across the approximately 640 repertoires, and some 10 million of these chains were shared by at least two donors. To remove PCR and sequencing errors, raw reads were error-corrected and collapsed into unique sequences using a nearest-neighbor algorithm that merged closely related sequences. V, D and J gene segments were assigned by aligning CDR3 sequences to IMGT reference sequences. Each retained sequence needed at least a six-nucleotide match to both a V gene segment and a J gene segment. Rearrangements were called productive when the CDR3 lacked stop codons and stayed in frame with V and J; all others were non-productive. CDR3 was defined by IMGT convention, running from the second conserved V-encoded cysteine to the conserved J-encoded phenylalanine. In an earlier analysis of approximately 590 of the donors, sequences lacking an unambiguous match to a single V gene segment were excluded. An earlier analysis of approximately 590 of the donors called V segments functional above 56.7% productive rearrangements and segregating when the between-donor standard deviation exceeded 5%. To diagnose cytomegalovirus status from the catalog of TCR beta chain sequences, a statistical classification framework was built. In a later analysis, V and J genes were assigned by comparing TCR nucleotide sequences against IMGT/GENE-DB human TR gene sequences. A later analysis assigned CDR3 sequences and most-parsimonious VDJ recombination scenarios with the TCRdist pipeline. In a later analysis, each TCR beta chain was defined by its CDR3 amino acid sequence together with its V-gene family, and reads without a unique V-gene family were excluded. As a way to deal with suspected cross-contamination and a sequencing artifact, a later analysis dropped hundreds of nucleotide sequences that were highly shared and had low generation probability. A later analysis calculated a clonal expansion index for each public chain from normalized within-repertoire ranks of inferred template counts. In a later analysis, generation probabilities were computed using a VDJ recombination model fitted to out-of-frame rearrangements, and the results were checked against IGoR. In a later analysis, hypergeometric tests were used to score TCR-TCR, TCR-HLA and TCR-CMV co-occurrence, with a repertoire-size bias correction applied to TCR pairs. In a later analysis, false discovery rates were estimated by permuting HLA or CMV assignments 20 times. A later analysis grouped co-occurring TCRs with DBSCAN, adding TCRdist sequence similarity when clustering within HLA-allele-positive subsets. Repertoires with fewer than 30,000 or more than 120,000 public chains, plus five repertoires with anomalous nucleotide sharing, were excluded from co-occurrence clustering. Here the immuneACCESS table is served through TCRdb, limited to in-frame sequences with V and J called. Missing clones are a known gap in these copies; in checked studies unresolved V genes cover under half, and the rest lacks a known reason. The DNA was the basis for D and trimming; V, J and clone size are from that table. Present in this sample are around 89,000 clones, 65% to 80% of which were seen just once. About 3% of the sample comes from the top ten.

The sequence derives from a man aged 40-49 years in good health and CMV-seronegative. The sample was PBMCs. The sequence is built from TRBV19 and TRBJ1-1; no confident D gene assignment can be made. The CDR3 region has the sequence CASRMAPGTEAFF. Here is the DNA: TGTGCCAGTAGAATGGCCCCGGGGACTGAAGCTTTCTTT. Reference TRBV19 and TRBJ1-1 proteins supply the regions before and after the CDR3; the full variable domain is: DGGITQSPKYLFRKEGQNVTLSCEQNLNHDAMYWYRQDPGQGLRLIYYSQIVNDFQKGDIAEGYSVSREKKESFPLTVTSAQKNPTAFYLCASRMAPGTEAFFGQGTRLTVV.